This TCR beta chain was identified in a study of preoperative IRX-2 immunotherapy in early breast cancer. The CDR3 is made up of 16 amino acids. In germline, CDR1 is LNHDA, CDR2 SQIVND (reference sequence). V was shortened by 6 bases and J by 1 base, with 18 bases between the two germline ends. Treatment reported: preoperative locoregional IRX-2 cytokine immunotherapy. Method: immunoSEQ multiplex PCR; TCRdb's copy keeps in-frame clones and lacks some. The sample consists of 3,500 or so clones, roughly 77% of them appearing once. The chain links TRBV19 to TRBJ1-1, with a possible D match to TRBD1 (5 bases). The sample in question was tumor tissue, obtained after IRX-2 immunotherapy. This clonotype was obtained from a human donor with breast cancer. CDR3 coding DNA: TGTGCCAGTAGGTCCAATGTGGGAGGGGAGAACACTGAAGCTTTCTTT. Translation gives CASRSNVGGENTEAFF.